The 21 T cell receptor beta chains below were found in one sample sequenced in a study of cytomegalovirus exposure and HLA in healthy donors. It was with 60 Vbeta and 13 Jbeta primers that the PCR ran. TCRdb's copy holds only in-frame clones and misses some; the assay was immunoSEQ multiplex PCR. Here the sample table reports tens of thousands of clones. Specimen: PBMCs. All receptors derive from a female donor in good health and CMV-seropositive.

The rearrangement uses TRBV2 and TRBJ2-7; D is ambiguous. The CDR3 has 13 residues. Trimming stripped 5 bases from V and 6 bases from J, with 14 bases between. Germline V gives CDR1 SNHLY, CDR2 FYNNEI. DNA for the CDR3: TGTGCCAGCAGTCACCCTCGGGTCTCCGAGCAGTACTTC. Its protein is CASSHPRVSEQYF.

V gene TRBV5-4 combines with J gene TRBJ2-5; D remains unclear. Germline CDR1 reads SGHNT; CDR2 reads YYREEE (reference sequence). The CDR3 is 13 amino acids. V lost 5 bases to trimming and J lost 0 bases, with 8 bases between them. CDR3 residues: CASSYPHQETQYF. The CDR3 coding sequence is TGTGCCAGCAGTTATCCCCACCAAGAGACCCAGTACTTC.

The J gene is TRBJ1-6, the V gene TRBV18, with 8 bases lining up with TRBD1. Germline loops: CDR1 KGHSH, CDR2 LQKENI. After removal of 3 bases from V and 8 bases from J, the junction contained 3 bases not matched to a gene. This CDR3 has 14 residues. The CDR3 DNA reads TGTGCCAGCTCACCCGGACAGGGCGATTCACCCCTCCACTTT. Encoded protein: CASSPGQGDSPLHF. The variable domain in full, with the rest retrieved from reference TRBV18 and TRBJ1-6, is NAGVMQNPRHLVRRRGQEARLRCSPMKGHSHVYWYRQLPEEGLKFMVYLQKENIIDESGMPKERFSAEFPKEGPSILRIQQVVRGDSAAYFCASSPGQGDSPLHFGNGTRLTVT.

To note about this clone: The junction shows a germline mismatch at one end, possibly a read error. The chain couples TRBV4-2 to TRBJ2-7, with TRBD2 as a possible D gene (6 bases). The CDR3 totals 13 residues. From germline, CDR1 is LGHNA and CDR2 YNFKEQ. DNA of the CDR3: TGTGCCAGCAGCCAAGATCGGAGGGGAGGTTTCCACTTC. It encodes CASSQDRRGGFHF.

CDR3 sequence: CASRLAGATDTQYF. For the CDR3, the DNA is TGTGCCAGCCGTCTGGCGGGGGCTACAGATACGCAGTATTTT. The V call is TRBV2, the J call TRBJ2-3, with D perhaps matching TRBD2 (7 bases). The CDR3 extends over 14 amino acids. Trimming cost V 8 bases and J 3 bases, with 15 bases left between them. Germline CDR1 is SNHLY and CDR2 is FYNNEI.

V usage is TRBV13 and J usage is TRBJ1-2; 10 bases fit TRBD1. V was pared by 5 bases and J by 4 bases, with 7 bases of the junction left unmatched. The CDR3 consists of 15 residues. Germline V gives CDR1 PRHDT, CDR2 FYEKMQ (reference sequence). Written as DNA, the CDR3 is TGTGCCAGCAGCGGCCGGGACAGGGGTTCCTATGGCTACACCTTC. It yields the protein CASSGRDRGSYGYTF.

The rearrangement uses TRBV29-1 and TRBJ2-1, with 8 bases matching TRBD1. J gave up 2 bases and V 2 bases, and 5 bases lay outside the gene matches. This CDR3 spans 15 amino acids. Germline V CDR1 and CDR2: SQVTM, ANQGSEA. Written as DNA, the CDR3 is TGCAGCGTTGAAAGACAGGGGCGAGCCTACAATGAGCAGTTCTTC. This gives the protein CSVERQGRAYNEQFF.

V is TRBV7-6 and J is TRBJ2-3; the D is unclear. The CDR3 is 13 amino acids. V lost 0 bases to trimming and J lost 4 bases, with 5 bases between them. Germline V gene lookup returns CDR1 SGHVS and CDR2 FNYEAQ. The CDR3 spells CASSLAPADTQYF. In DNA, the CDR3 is TGTGCCAGCAGCTTAGCTCCAGCAGATACGCAGTATTTT.

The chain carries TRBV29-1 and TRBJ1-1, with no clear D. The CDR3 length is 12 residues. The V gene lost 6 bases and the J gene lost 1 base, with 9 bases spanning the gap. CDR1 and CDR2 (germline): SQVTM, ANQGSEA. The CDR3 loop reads CSVSGTNTEAFF. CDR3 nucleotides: TGCAGCGTGAGTGGTACGAACACTGAAGCTTTCTTT.

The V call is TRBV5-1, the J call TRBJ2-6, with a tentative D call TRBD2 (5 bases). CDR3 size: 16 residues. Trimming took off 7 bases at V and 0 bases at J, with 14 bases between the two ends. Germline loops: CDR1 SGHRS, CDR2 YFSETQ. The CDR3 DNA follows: TGCGCCAGCGCAGTGGAGGTTAGCTCTGGGGCCAACGTCCTGACTTTC. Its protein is CASAVEVSSGANVLTF.

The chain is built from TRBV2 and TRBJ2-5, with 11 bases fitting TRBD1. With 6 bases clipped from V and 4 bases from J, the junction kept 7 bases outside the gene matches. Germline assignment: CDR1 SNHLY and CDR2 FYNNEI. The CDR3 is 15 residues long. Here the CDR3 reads CASSTDRGPVETQYF. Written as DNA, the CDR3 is TGTGCCAGCAGCACGGACAGGGGGCCAGTAGAGACCCAGTACTTC.

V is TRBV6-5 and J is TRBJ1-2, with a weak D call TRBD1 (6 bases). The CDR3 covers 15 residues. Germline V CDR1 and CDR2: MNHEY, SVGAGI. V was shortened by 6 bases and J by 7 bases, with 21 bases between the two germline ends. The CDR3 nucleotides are TGTGCCAGCAGAGGGGGGGCCGGAGGTCTGGCTGGCTACACCTTC. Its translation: CASRGGAGGLAGYTF.

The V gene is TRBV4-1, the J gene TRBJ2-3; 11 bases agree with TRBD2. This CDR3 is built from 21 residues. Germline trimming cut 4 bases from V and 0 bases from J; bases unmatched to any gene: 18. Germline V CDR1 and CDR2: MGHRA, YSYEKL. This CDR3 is CASSLHRAGTSGYHSTDTQYF. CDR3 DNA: TGCGCCAGCAGCCTACATAGGGCCGGGACTAGCGGATACCATAGCACAGATACGCAGTATTTT.

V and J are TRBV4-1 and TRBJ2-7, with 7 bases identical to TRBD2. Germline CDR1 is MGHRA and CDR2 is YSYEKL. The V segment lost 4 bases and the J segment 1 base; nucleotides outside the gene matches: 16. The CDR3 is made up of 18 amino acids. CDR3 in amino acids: CASSLLGGQAGVSYEQYF. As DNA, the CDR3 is TGCGCCAGCAGCCTCCTTGGAGGGCAGGCGGGGGTTTCCTACGAGCAGTACTTC.

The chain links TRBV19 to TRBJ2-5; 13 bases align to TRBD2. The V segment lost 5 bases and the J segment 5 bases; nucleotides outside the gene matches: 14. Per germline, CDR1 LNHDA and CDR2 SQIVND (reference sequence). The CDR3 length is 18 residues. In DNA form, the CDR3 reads TGTGCCAGTAGTCTCCGGACTAGCGGGGGCCCAGGGATGGAGACCCAGTACTTC. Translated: CASSLRTSGGPGMETQYF.

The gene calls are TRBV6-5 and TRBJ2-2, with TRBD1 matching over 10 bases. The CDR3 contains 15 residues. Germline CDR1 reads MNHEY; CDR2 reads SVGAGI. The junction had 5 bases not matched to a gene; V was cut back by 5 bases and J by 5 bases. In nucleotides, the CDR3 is TGTGCCAGCAGTCCTGACAGGGGGCGGACCGGGGAGCTGTTTTTT. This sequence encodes CASSPDRGRTGELFF.

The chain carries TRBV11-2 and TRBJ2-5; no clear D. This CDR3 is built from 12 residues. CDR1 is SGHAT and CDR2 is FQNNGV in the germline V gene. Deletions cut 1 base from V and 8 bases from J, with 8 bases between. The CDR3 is CASSLASRTQYF. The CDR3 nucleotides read TGTGCCAGCAGCTTAGCCTCTAGAACCCAGTACTTC.

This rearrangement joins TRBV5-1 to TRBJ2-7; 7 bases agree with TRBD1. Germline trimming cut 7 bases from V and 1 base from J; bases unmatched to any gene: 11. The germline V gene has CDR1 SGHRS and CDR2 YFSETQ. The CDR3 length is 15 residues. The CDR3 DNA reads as TGCGCCAGCGGGACACAGGGGCCCGAGTCCTACGAGCAGTACTTC. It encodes CASGTQGPESYEQYF.

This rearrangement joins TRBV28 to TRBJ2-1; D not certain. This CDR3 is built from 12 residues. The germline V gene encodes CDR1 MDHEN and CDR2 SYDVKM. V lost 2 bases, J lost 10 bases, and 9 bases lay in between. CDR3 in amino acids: CASSLLMGEQFF. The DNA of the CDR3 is TGTGCCAGCAGTTTACTGATGGGCGAGCAGTTCTTC. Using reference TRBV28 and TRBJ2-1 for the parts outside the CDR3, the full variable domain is DVKVTQSSRYLVKRTGEKVFLECVQDMDHENMFWYRQDPGLGLRLIYFSYDVKMKEKGDIPEGYSVSREKKERFSLILESASTNQTSMYLCASSLLMGEQFFGPGTRLTVL.

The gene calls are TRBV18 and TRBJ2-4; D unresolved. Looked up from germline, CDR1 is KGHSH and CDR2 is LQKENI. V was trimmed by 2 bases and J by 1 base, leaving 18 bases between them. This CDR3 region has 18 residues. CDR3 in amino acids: CASSPSILFPRAKNIQYF. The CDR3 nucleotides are TGTGCCAGCTCACCAAGTATTCTTTTTCCACGGGCCAAAAACATTCAGTACTTC.

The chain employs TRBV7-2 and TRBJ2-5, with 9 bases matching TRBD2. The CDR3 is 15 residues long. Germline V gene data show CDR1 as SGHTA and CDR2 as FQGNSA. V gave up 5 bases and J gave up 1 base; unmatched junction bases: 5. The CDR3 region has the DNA TGTGCCAGCAGCCCGCCGGGACTAGCCCAAGAGACCCAGTACTTC. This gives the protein CASSPPGLAQETQYF.